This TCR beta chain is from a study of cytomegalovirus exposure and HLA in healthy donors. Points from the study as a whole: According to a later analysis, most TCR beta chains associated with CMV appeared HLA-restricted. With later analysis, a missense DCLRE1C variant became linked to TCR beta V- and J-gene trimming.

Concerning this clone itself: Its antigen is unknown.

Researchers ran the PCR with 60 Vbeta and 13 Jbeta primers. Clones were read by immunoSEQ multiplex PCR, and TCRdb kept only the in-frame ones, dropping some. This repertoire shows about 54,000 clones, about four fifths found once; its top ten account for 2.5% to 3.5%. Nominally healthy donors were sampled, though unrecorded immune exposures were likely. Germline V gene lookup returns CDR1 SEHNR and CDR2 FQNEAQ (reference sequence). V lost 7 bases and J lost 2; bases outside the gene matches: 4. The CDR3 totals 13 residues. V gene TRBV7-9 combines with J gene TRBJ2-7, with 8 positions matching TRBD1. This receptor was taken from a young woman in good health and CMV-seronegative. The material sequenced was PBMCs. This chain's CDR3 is CASNQGAPYEQYF. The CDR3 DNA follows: TGTGCCAGCAACCAGGGGGCTCCCTACGAGCAGTACTTC.